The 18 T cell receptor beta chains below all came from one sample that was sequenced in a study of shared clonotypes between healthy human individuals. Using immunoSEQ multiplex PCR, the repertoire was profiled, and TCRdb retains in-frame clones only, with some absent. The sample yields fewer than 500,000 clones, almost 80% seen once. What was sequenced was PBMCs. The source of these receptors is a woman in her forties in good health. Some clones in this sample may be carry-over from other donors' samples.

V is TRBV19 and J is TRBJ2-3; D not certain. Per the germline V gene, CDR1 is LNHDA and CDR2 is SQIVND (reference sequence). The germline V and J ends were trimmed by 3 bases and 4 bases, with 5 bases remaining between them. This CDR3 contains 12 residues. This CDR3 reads CASSISADTQYF. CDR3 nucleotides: TGTGCCAGTAGTATTTCCGCAGATACGCAGTATTTT.

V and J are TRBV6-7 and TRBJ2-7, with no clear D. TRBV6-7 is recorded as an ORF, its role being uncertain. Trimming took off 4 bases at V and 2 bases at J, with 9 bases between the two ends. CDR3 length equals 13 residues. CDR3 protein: CASSFSTPYEQYF. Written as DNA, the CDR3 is TGTGCCAGCAGTTTTTCTACCCCCTACGAGCAGTACTTC.

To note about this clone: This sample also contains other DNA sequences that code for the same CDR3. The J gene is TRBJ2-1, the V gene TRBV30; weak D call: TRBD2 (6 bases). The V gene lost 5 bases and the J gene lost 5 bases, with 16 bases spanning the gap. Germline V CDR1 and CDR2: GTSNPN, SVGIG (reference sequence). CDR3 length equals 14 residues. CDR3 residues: CAWAPGLADNEQFF. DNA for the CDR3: TGTGCCTGGGCTCCGGGACTTGCGGACAATGAGCAGTTCTTC.

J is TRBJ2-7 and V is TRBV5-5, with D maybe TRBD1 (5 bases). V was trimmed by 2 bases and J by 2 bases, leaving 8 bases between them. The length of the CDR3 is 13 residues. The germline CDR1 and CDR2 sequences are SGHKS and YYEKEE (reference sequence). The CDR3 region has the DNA TGTGCCAGCAGCTTTCAGGGTGCCTACGAGCAGTACTTC. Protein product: CASSFQGAYEQYF.

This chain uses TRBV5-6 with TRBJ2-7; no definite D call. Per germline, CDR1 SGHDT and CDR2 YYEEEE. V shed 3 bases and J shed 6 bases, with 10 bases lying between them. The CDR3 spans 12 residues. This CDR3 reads CASSYGQLEQYF. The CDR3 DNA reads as TGTGCCAGCAGCTATGGCCAGCTCGAGCAGTACTTC.

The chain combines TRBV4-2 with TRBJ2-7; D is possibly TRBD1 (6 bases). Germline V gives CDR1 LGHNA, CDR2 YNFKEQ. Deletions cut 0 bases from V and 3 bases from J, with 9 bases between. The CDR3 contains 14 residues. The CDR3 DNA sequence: TGTGCCAGCAGCCAAGATCAGGGACACTACGAGCAGTACTTC. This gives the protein CASSQDQGHYEQYF.

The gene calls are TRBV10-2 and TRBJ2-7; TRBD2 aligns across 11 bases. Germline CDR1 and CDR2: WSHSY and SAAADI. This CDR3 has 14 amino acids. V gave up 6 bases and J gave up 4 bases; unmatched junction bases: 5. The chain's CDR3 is CASSTSGRGYEQYF. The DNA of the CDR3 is TGCGCCAGCAGCACTAGCGGGAGAGGGTACGAGCAGTACTTC.

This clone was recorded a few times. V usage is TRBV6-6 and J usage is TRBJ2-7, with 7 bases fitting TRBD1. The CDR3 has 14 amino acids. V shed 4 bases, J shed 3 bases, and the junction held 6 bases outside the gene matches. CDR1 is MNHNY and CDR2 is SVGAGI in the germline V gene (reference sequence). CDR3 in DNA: TGTGCCAGCAGTTGGGCAGACAGGGACTACGAGCAGTACTTC. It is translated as CASSWADRDYEQYF.

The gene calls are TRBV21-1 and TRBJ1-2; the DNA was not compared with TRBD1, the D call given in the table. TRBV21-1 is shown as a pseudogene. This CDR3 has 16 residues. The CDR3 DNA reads TGTGCCAGCAGCAAAGCGCGGGCAGGGGGTGGCTATGGCTACACCTTC. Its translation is CASSKARAGGGYGYTF.

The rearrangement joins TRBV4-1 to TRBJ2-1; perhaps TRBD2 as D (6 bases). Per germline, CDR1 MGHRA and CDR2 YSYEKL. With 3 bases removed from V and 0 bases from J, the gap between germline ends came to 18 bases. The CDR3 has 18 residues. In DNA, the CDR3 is TGCGCCAGCAGCCAGGCCCTCCTAGCGCCGAGCTCCTACAATGAGCAGTTCTTC. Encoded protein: CASSQALLAPSSYNEQFF.

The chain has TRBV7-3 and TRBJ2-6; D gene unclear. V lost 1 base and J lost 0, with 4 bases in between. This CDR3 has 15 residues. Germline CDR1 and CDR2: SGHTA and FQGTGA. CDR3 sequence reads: CASSLRGSGANVLTF. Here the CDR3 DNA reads TGTGCCAGCAGCTTAAGGGGCTCTGGGGCCAACGTCCTGACTTTC.

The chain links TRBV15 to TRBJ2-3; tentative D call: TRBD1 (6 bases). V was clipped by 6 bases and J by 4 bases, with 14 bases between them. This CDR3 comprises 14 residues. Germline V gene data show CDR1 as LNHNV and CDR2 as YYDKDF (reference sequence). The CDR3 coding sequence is TGTGCCACCAGTAACAGGGTTGCGGCAGATACGCAGTATTTT. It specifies CATSNRVAADTQYF.

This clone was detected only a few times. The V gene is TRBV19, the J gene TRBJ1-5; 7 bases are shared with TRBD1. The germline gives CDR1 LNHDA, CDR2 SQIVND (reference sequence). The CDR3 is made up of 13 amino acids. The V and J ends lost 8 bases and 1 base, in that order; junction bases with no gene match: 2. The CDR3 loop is CASGGQSNQPQHF. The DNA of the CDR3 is TGTGCCAGTGGGGGACAGAGCAATCAGCCCCAGCATTTT.

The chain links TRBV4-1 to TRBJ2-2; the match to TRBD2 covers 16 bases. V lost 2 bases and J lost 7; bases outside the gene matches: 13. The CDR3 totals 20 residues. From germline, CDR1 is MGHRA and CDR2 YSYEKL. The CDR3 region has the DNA TGCGCCAGCAGCCAATCCACGGGACTAGCGGGAGGGCCTAGCGGCGGGGAGCTGTTTTTT. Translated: CASSQSTGLAGGPSGGELFF.

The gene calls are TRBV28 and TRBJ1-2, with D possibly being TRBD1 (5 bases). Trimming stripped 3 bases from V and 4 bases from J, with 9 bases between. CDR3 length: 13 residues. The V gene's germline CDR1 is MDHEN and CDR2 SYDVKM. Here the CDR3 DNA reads TGTGCCAGCAGTTTTGGGGGGGGCTATGGCTACACCTTC. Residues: CASSFGGGYGYTF.

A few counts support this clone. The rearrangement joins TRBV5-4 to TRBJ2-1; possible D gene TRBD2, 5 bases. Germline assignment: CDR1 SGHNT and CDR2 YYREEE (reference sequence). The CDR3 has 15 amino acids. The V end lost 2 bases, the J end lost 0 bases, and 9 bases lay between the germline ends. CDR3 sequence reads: CASSFTTNSYNEQFF. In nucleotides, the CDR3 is TGTGCCAGCAGCTTCACGACTAACTCCTACAATGAGCAGTTCTTC.

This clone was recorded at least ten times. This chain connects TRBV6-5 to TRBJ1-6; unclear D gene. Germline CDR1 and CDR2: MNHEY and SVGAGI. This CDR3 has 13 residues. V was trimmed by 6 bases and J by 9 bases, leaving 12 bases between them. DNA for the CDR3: TGTGCCAGCAGCCTCGGGCCCTTTTCACCCCTCCACTTT. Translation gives CASSLGPFSPLHF.

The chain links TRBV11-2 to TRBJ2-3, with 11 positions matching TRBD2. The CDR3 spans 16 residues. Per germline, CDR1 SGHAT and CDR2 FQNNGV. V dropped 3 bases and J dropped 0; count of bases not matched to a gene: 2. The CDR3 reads CASSFTSGSSTDTQYF. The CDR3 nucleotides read TGTGCCAGCAGCTTTACTAGCGGGAGCAGCACAGATACGCAGTATTTT.